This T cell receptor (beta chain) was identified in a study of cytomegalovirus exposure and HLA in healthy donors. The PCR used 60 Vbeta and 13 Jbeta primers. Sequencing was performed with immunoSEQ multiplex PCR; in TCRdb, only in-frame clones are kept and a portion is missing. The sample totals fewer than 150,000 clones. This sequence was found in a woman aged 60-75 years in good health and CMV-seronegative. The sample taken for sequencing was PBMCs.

CDR3 in amino acids: CASSQTSGGASGLSDTDTQYF. For the CDR3, the DNA is TGTGCCAGCAGCCAAACTAGCGGGGGGGCCAGCGGGTTGTCTGACACAGATACGCAGTATTTT. The chain uses TRBV4-2 and TRBJ2-3; 13 bases map to TRBD2. V was clipped by 2 bases and J by 2 bases; unmatched bases: 16. CDR1 is LGHNA, CDR2 YNFKEQ, per germline. This CDR3 comprises 21 residues.